This T cell receptor beta chain was documented in a study of blood T cell repertoires in COVID-19 (dated by TCRdb to 2018 to 2021). As for the study more broadly: The collaborator samples originated in the United States, Italy and Spain and spanned the acute and convalescent phases of COVID-19. The material from the prospective study consisted of cDNA or gDNA derived from T cells, B-cell-depleted T cells, or PBMCs. The dataset comprised deeply sampled blood TCRbeta repertoires from subjects exposed to, actively infected with, or recovered from COVID-19. The repertoires were released in a freely available public database meant as a resource for research on the immune response to SARS-CoV-2. Samples were obtained from the ongoing ImmuneRACE study (first 160 participants) and from 950 to 1,500 subjects provided by 6 global collaborators. A de-identified subject ID, COVID-19 status, age in years and sex were almost always included in the sample metadata. Where available, HLA class I and class II types were obtained from metadata supplied by the sample provider rather than from assay-based typing. Broader findings and caveats from the paper: Clinical and demographic metadata were provided uncurated, with the amount varying by source and participant.

TCRbeta CDR3 regions were amplified from genomic DNA by means of the immunoSEQ Assay, a bias-controlled multiplex PCR. The original methods were these. The number of nucleated cells in each sample was estimated by amplification of reference gene primers within the assay. Sequence reads were collapsed and filtered to measure the absolute abundance of every unique TCRbeta CDR3 rearrangement. For each sample, productive Simpson clonality was calculated as the square root of Simpson's diversity index over productive rearrangements. TCRdb stores this immuneACCESS table with in-frame sequences only. Part of the clones is absent; in the studies checked, under half of the shortfall reflects unresolved V genes, and no reason is known for the rest. That table supplies the V and J calls and clone size; D and trimming were determined from the DNA. This sample gives about 480,000 clones in total; more than 75% of them show up just once. 1.5% to 2% of the sample is in the top ten clones.

Participants in the prospective study were enrolled through a virtual design, were aged about 18 to 100 years, and lived in fewer than 30 United States geographic areas. In the prospective study, participants were assigned to cohorts based on the clinical history participants reported in a screening survey and a study questionnaire. ImmuneRACE Cohort 3 recovered participants were defined by two consecutive negative NP/OP PCR tests, healthcare professional clearance, or symptom resolution. In the prospective study, mobile phlebotomists collected whole blood, serum and a nasopharyngeal or oropharyngeal swab from each participant. Over a roughly 2-month period, participants in the prospective study had the option of providing additional blood draws and questionnaires. Before DNA extraction, prospective study blood samples were shipped either frozen or at room temperature. Points on this clone: Its antigen is currently not known. One base away there is no much larger clone; base qualities are not given.

From the germline V gene, CDR1 is LGHNA and CDR2 is YSLEER. The CDR3 numbers 17 residues from cysteine through phenylalanine. Solely the CDR3 DNA is kept, with 51 bases framed from the first base. V is pared back by 1 base and J by 4 bases, with 19 bases lying between the germline termini. Sequencing was carried out using PBMCs or T cells enriched from blood (not recorded which). This clonotype was obtained from a woman aged 35 to 49 who had recovered from COVID-19. The chain couples TRBV4-3 to TRBJ1-2; perhaps TRBD1 is the D gene, with 6 bases matching. The CDR3 region reads CASSQGRPRGGGYGYTF. The sequenced DNA: TGCGCCAGCAGCCAAGGGAGGCCAAGGGGGGGCGGCTATGGCTACACCTTC.